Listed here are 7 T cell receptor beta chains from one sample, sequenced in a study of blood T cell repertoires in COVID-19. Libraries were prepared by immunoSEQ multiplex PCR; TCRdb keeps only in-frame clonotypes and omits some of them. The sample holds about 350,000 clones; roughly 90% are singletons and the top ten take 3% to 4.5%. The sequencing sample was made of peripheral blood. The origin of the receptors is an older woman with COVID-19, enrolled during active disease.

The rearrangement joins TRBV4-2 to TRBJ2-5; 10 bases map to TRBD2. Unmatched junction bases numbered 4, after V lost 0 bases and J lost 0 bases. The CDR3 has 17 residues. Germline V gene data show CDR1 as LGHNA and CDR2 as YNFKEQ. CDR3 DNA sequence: TGTGCCAGCAGCCAAGAGCTAGCGGGAGAGTACCAAGAGACCCAGTACTTC. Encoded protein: CASSQELAGEYQETQYF.

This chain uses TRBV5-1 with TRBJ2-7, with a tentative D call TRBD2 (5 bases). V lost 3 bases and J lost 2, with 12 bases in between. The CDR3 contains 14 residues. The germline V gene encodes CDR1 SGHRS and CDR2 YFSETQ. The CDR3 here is CASSSPGNTYEQYF. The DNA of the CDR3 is TGCGCCAGCAGCTCGCCGGGAAATACCTACGAGCAGTACTTC. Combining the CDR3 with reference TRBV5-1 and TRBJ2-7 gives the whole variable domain KAGVTQTPRYLIKTRGQQVTLSCSPISGHRSVSWYQQTPGQGLQFLFEYFSETQRNKGNFPGRFSGRQFSNSRSEMNVSTLELGDSALYLCASSSPGNTYEQYFGPGTRLTVT.

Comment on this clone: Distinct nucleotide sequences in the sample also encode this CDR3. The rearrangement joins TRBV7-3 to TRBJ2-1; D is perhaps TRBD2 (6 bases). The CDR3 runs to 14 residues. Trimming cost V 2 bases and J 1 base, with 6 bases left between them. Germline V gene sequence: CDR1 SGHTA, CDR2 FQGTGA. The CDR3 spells CASSLGGSYNEQFF. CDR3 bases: TGTGCCAGCAGCTTAGGAGGGTCCTACAATGAGCAGTTCTTC.

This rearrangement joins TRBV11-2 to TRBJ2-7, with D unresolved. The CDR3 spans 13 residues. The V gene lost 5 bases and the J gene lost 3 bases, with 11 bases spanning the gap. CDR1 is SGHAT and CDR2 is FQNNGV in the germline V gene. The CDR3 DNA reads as TGTGCCAGCAGCCGCTCCCGGGTCTACGAGCAGTACTTC. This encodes CASSRSRVYEQYF.

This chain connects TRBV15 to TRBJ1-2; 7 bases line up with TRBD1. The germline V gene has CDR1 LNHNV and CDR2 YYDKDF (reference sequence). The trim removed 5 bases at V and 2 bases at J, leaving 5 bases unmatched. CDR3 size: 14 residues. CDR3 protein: CATSDRQGNYGYTF. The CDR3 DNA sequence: TGTGCCACCAGCGATCGACAGGGCAACTATGGCTACACCTTC.

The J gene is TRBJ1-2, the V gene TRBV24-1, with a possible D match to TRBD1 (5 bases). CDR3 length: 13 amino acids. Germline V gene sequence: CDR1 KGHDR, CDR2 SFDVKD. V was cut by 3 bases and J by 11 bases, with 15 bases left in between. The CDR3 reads CATSDPRGWDYTF. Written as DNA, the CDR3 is TGTGCCACCAGTGATCCACGGGGGTGGGATTACACCTTC.

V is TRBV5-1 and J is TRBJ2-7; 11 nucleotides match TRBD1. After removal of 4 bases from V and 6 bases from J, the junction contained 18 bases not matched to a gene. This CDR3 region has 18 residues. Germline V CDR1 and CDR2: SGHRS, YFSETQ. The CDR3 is CASSHIIGTGGNLGEQYF. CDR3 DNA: TGCGCCAGCAGCCATATTATCGGGACAGGGGGAAATCTGGGCGAGCAGTACTTC.